The clone carrying this TCR beta chain was observed once. TCRdb's table, derived via immunoSEQ multiplex PCR, lists solely in-frame clones and lacks some. The data hold hundreds of thousands of clones, with around 86% observed a single time. The entry originates in a study of blood T cell repertoires in COVID-19. The V gene lost 5 bases and the J gene lost 7 bases, with 17 bases spanning the gap. The germline gives CDR1 MDHEN, CDR2 SYDVKM. The CDR3 is 14 amino acids. The sequence was obtained from a man aged 50 or older with COVID-19, enrolled during active disease. Source material: peripheral blood. V gene TRBV28 combines with J gene TRBJ2-5; D gene unclear. The CDR3 nucleotides are TGTGCCAGCAGTCCTACCCGCAATTTCTTGACCCAGTACTTC. This encodes CASSPTRNFLTQYF.